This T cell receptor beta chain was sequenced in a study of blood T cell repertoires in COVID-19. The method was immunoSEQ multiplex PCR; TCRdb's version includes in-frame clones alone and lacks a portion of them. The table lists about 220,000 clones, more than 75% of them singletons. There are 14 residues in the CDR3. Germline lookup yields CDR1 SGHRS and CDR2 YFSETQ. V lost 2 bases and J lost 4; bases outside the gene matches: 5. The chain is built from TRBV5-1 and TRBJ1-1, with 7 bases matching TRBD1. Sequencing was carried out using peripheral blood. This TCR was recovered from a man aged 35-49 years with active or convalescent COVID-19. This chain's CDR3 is CASSFGTVATEAFF. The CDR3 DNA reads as TGCGCCAGCAGCTTCGGGACAGTGGCCACTGAAGCTTTCTTT.